Listed below are T cell receptor beta chains from one sample, sequenced in a study of graft-versus-host responses after intestinal transplantation. No antigens are known for them. The table came from immunoSEQ multiplex PCR; TCRdb's copy has only in-frame clones and leaves some out. The profile shows tens of thousands of clones, more than 85% of them singletons. Source: unstimulated CD8+ T cells sorted from spleen or lymph node cells, taken before intestinal transplant. The receptors were sampled from a human donor who received an intestinal transplant. CDR3s include the opening cysteine and the closing phenylalanine or tryptophan. The order of the fields is clone size, D gene, V gene, J gene, CDR3 DNA, CDR3 protein. The D gene is left open where the match is weak. The listing skips clone size in some rows; elsewhere it reads once, few, many or a size class.

clone_size: few; d_call: TRBD1; v_call: TRBV5-6; j_call: TRBJ2-7; cdr3_nt: TGTGCCAGCAGCTTGGACAGGGGCTACGAGCAGTACTTC; cdr3_aa: CASSLDRGYEQYF
clone_size: .; d_call: TRBD1; v_call: TRBV28; j_call: TRBJ2-5; cdr3_nt: TGTGCCAGCAGTTCCCGGGACAGATATCAAGAGACCCAGTACTTC; cdr3_aa: CASSSRDRYQETQYF
clone_size: few; d_call: .; v_call: TRBV6-6; j_call: TRBJ1-6; cdr3_nt: TGTGCCAGCAGGCCCAGGGGCTATCTTGGTTCACCCCTCCACTTT; cdr3_aa: CASRPRGYLGSPLHF
clone_size: .; d_call: TRBD1; v_call: TRBV28; j_call: TRBJ2-7; cdr3_nt: TGTGCCAGCAGTTTATACAGGGGCTACGAGCAGTACTTC; cdr3_aa: CASSLYRGYEQYF
clone_size: .; d_call: TRBD1; v_call: TRBV28; j_call: TRBJ2-5; cdr3_nt: TGTGCCAGCAGTGAGAGGGACAGACCCCAAGAGACCCAGTACTTC; cdr3_aa: CASSERDRPQETQYF
clone_size: .; d_call: TRBD1; v_call: TRBV7-3; j_call: TRBJ2-7; cdr3_nt: TGTGCCAGCAGCTTTGGGACAGGCAACGAGCAGTACTTC; cdr3_aa: CASSFGTGNEQYF
clone_size: .; d_call: .; v_call: TRBV19; j_call: TRBJ2-3; cdr3_nt: TGTGCCAGTAGTATGGGGGGAAGCACAGATACGCAGTATTTT; cdr3_aa: CASSMGGSTDTQYF
clone_size: .; d_call: .; v_call: TRBV5-1; j_call: TRBJ1-2; cdr3_nt: TGCGCCAGCAGCGCCCGGGGAGGGCAGGACTATGGCTACACCTTC; cdr3_aa: CASSARGGQDYGYTF
clone_size: .; d_call: .; v_call: TRBV19; j_call: TRBJ1-2; cdr3_nt: TGTGCCAGTAGTCTAACGGACAGTCCCTCTAACTATGGCTACACCTTC; cdr3_aa: CASSLTDSPSNYGYTF
clone_size: .; d_call: TRBD2; v_call: TRBV9; j_call: TRBJ2-7; cdr3_nt: TGTGCCAGCAGCGTAAGGCTAGCGGGAGAAGGAGAGCAGTACTTC; cdr3_aa: CASSVRLAGEGEQYF
clone_size: .; d_call: TRBD1; v_call: TRBV4-1; j_call: TRBJ1-3; cdr3_nt: TGCGCCAGCAGCCAAGATCCAGGGGGGGGAAACACCATATATTTT; cdr3_aa: CASSQDPGGGNTIYF
clone_size: .; d_call: .; v_call: TRBV19; j_call: TRBJ2-7; cdr3_nt: TGTGCCTGGGGCGCCCGAGGCTCCTACGAGCAGTACTTC; cdr3_aa: CAWGARGSYEQYF
clone_size: .; d_call: TRBD1; v_call: TRBV11-2; j_call: TRBJ1-6; cdr3_nt: TGTGCCAGCAGCCGAAGCGGACAGGGGGTTTCACCCCTCCACTTT; cdr3_aa: CASSRSGQGVSPLHF
clone_size: .; d_call: .; v_call: TRBV28; j_call: TRBJ1-1; cdr3_nt: TGTGCCAGCAGTCCCCTTGTGAACACTGAAGCTTTCTTT; cdr3_aa: CASSPLVNTEAFF
clone_size: .; d_call: .; v_call: TRBV6-1; j_call: TRBJ2-1; cdr3_nt: TGTGCCAGCAGTGAAGCGGGAGTTCCCTACAATGAGCAGTTCTTC; cdr3_aa: CASSEAGVPYNEQFF
clone_size: .; d_call: TRBD1; v_call: TRBV18; j_call: TRBJ1-5; cdr3_nt: TGTGCCAGCTCACCTCCGGACAGGGGGAATCAGCCCCAGCATTTT; cdr3_aa: CASSPPDRGNQPQHF
clone_size: .; d_call: .; v_call: TRBV9; j_call: TRBJ2-7; cdr3_nt: TGTGCCAGCAGCGTAGGAGCTTCCCCCTACGAGCAGTACTTC; cdr3_aa: CASSVGASPYEQYF
clone_size: .; d_call: .; v_call: TRBV7-9; j_call: TRBJ2-2; cdr3_nt: TGTGCCAGCAGCTTATCGGCGCTTGCGAACACCGGGGAGCTGTTCTTT; cdr3_aa: CASSLSALANTGELFF
clone_size: few; d_call: .; v_call: TRBV2; j_call: TRBJ2-7; cdr3_nt: TGTGCCAGCAGGGCAAGGGACTTCTACGAGCAGTACTTC; cdr3_aa: CASRARDFYEQYF
clone_size: .; d_call: TRBD2; v_call: TRBV6-5; j_call: TRBJ2-3; cdr3_nt: TGTGCCAGCGCGGGCGGGAGTAAAAGAGATACGCAGTATTTT; cdr3_aa: CASAGGSKRDTQYF
clone_size: .; d_call: .; v_call: TRBV2; j_call: TRBJ1-2; cdr3_nt: TGTGCCAGCGGGGGGGGACAAACTAACTATGGCTACACCTTC; cdr3_aa: CASGGGQTNYGYTF
clone_size: .; d_call: .; v_call: TRBV11-2; j_call: TRBJ2-2; cdr3_nt: TGTGCCAGCAGCTTCTATACAGGGACCGGGGAGCTGTTTTTT; cdr3_aa: CASSFYTGTGELFF
clone_size: .; d_call: .; v_call: TRBV28; j_call: TRBJ2-3; cdr3_nt: TGTGCCAGCAGCCTACAGGGAGACACGCAGTATTTT; cdr3_aa: CASSLQGDTQYF
clone_size: .; d_call: .; v_call: TRBV28; j_call: TRBJ1-5; cdr3_nt: TGTGCCAGCAGTAGGTACGGGCAGGGGAATAGCAATCAGCCCCAGCATTTT; cdr3_aa: CASSRYGQGNSNQPQHF
clone_size: .; d_call: .; v_call: TRBV5-1; j_call: TRBJ2-7; cdr3_nt: TGCGCCAGCAGCCACCGGGGAGGCCTGGACGAGCAGTACTTC; cdr3_aa: CASSHRGGLDEQYF
clone_size: .; d_call: .; v_call: TRBV5-4; j_call: TRBJ2-1; cdr3_nt: TGTGCCAGCAGCTTATGGGGGGTCGCCTACAATGAGCAGTTCTTC; cdr3_aa: CASSLWGVAYNEQFF
clone_size: .; d_call: .; v_call: TRBV7-9; j_call: TRBJ1-1; cdr3_nt: TGTGCCAGCAGCGCGTTTGATTCTGAAGCTTTCTTT; cdr3_aa: CASSAFDSEAFF
clone_size: .; d_call: .; v_call: TRBV13; j_call: TRBJ2-1; cdr3_nt: TGTGCCAGCGGCCAGGGCTACACTTACAATGAGCAGTTCTTC; cdr3_aa: CASGQGYTYNEQFF
clone_size: once; d_call: .; v_call: TRBV27; j_call: TRBJ2-7; cdr3_nt: TGTGCCAGCAGTTTTAAAGGGAGTCCGTATGAGCAGTACTTC; cdr3_aa: CASSFKGSPYEQYF
clone_size: .; d_call: .; v_call: TRBV7-6; j_call: TRBJ1-1; cdr3_nt: TGTGCCAGCAGCTTAGGGCCCTCTGGCAGGAACACTGAAGCTTTCTTT; cdr3_aa: CASSLGPSGRNTEAFF
clone_size: .; d_call: TRBD2; v_call: TRBV7-8; j_call: TRBJ2-7; cdr3_nt: TGTGCCAGCAGCCTGCGGGGGGAGAAAGGGATCTACGAGCAGTACTTC; cdr3_aa: CASSLRGEKGIYEQYF
clone_size: .; d_call: .; v_call: TRBV4-1; j_call: TRBJ2-2; cdr3_nt: TGCGCCAGCAGCCAAGGATCGGCGGTAGTTAGCACCGGGGAGCTGTTTTTT; cdr3_aa: CASSQGSAVVSTGELFF
clone_size: .; d_call: .; v_call: TRBV6-1; j_call: TRBJ2-7; cdr3_nt: TGTGCCAGCAGTGCCAGGAAACCCTACGAGCAGTACTTC; cdr3_aa: CASSARKPYEQYF
clone_size: .; d_call: TRBD2; v_call: TRBV4-1; j_call: TRBJ2-5; cdr3_nt: TGCGCCAGCCGACGACTAGCGGGAGAAGAGACCCAGTACTTC; cdr3_aa: CASRRLAGEETQYF
clone_size: .; d_call: .; v_call: TRBV29-1; j_call: TRBJ2-7; cdr3_nt: TGCAGCGTTGTTGGACAGGAGGGGGCCTACGAGCAGTACTTC; cdr3_aa: CSVVGQEGAYEQYF
clone_size: .; d_call: .; v_call: TRBV27; j_call: TRBJ2-1; cdr3_nt: TGTGCCAGCAGCCTCTCTAGAGTGCGTGAGCAGTTCTTC; cdr3_aa: CASSLSRVREQFF
clone_size: .; d_call: .; v_call: TRBV30; j_call: TRBJ1-3; cdr3_nt: TGTGCCTGGGGGCCGTGGACGGGAGCTGGAAACACCATATATTTT; cdr3_aa: CAWGPWTGAGNTIYF
clone_size: .; d_call: .; v_call: TRBV16; j_call: TRBJ1-2; cdr3_nt: TGTGCCAGCAGCCAAGTAGGGGATGGCTACACCTTC; cdr3_aa: CASSQVGDGYTF
clone_size: .; d_call: .; v_call: TRBV5-1; j_call: TRBJ1-2; cdr3_nt: TGCGCCAGCGGTGACAGGTCCGCTAACTATGGCTACACCTTC; cdr3_aa: CASGDRSANYGYTF
clone_size: .; d_call: TRBD1; v_call: TRBV7-2; j_call: TRBJ2-3; cdr3_nt: TGTGCCAGCAGCCCCTGGACAGGAAAGGGAGAAGATACGCAGTATTTT; cdr3_aa: CASSPWTGKGEDTQYF
clone_size: .; d_call: .; v_call: TRBV6-1; j_call: TRBJ2-7; cdr3_nt: TGTGCCAGCGGATTGTACAGCGAGCAGTACTTC; cdr3_aa: CASGLYSEQYF
clone_size: .; d_call: .; v_call: TRBV15; j_call: TRBJ1-1; cdr3_nt: TGTGCCACCAGCAGAGAAGGGATCCGGGACATTGAAGCTTTCTTT; cdr3_aa: CATSREGIRDIEAFF
clone_size: .; d_call: TRBD2; v_call: TRBV2; j_call: TRBJ2-5; cdr3_nt: TGTGCCAGCAGTGGGCTAGCGGGAGAGTACCAAGAGACCCAGTACTTC; cdr3_aa: CASSGLAGEYQETQYF
clone_size: .; d_call: .; v_call: TRBV13; j_call: TRBJ2-7; cdr3_nt: TGTGCCAGCAGCTTAGAAGGAGACGAGCAGTACTTC; cdr3_aa: CASSLEGDEQYF
clone_size: .; d_call: .; v_call: TRBV27; j_call: TRBJ2-7; cdr3_nt: TGTGCCAGCAGCCCCAGGGGGGAGTGGGGGTTTCTTTACGAGCAGTACTTC; cdr3_aa: CASSPRGEWGFLYEQYF
clone_size: .; d_call: .; v_call: TRBV9; j_call: TRBJ2-7; cdr3_nt: TGTGCCAGCACCCCCGGAGGCTCCTACGAGCAGTACTTC; cdr3_aa: CASTPGGSYEQYF
clone_size: .; d_call: TRBD1; v_call: TRBV28; j_call: TRBJ2-1; cdr3_nt: TGTGCCACCGGGACAGGGTACAATGAGCAGTTCTTC; cdr3_aa: CATGTGYNEQFF
clone_size: .; d_call: .; v_call: TRBV11-3; j_call: TRBJ1-5; cdr3_nt: TGTGCCAGCAGCTTGCGGCAGCCCCAGCATTTT; cdr3_aa: CASSLRQPQHF
clone_size: .; d_call: TRBD1; v_call: TRBV27; j_call: TRBJ2-7; cdr3_nt: TGTGCCAGCAGTTTTTCAACAGGGGGGCGCTACGAGCAGTACTTC; cdr3_aa: CASSFSTGGRYEQYF